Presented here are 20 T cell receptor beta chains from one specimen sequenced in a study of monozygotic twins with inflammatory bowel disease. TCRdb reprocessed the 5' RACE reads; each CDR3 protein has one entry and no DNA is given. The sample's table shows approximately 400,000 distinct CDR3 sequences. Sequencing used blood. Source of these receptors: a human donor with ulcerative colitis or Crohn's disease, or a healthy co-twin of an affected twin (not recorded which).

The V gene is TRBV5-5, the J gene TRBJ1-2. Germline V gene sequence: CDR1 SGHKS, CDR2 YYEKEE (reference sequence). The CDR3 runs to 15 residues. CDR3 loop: CASSPVLTANYGYTF. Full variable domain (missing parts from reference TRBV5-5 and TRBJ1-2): DAGVTQSPTHLIKTRGQQVTLRCSPISGHKSVSWYQQVLGQGPQFIFQYYEKEERGRGNFPDRFSARQFPNYSSELNVNALLLGDSALYLCASSPVLTANYGYTFGSGTRLTVV.

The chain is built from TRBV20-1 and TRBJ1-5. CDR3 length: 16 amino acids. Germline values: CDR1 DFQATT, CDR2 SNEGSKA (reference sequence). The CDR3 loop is CSARDPWRTSNQPQHF.

CDR3 sequence reads: CASSSLGIPRKAFF. This sequence joins TRBV5-1 and TRBJ1-1; the TCRdb D gene call, TRBD1, has no DNA to confirm it. CDR1 is SGHRS, CDR2 YFSETQ, per germline. The CDR3 runs to 14 residues. Full variable domain (remainder filled in from reference TRBV5-1 and TRBJ1-1): KAGVTQTPRYLIKTRGQQVTLSCSPISGHRSVSWYQQTPGQGLQFLFEYFSETQRNKGNFPGRFSGRQFSNSRSEMNVSTLELGDSALYLCASSSLGIPRKAFFGQGTRLTVV.

The CDR3 loop is CASSRGGSYEQYF. The genes are TRBV13 and TRBJ2-7; TCRdb selects TRBD1, and the lack of DNA leaves this call unchecked. This CDR3 spans 13 amino acids. Germline values: CDR1 PRHDT, CDR2 FYEKMQ (reference sequence).

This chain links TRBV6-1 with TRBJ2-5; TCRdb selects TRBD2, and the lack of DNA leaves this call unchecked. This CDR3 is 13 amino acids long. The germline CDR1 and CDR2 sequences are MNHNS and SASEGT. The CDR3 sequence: CACGLVPWETQYF.

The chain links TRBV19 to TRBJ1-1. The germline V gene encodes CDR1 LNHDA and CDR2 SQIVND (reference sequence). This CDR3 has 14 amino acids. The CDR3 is CASSIGQRNTEAFF. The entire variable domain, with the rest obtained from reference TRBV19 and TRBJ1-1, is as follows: DGGITQSPKYLFRKEGQNVTLSCEQNLNHDAMYWYRQDPGQGLRLIYYSQIVNDFQKGDIAEGYSVSREKKESFPLTVTSAQKNPTAFYLCASSIGQRNTEAFFGQGTRLTVV.

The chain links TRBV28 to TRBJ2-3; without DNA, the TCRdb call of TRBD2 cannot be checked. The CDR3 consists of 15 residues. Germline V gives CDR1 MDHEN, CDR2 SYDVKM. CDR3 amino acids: CASSSRGPVTDTQYF.

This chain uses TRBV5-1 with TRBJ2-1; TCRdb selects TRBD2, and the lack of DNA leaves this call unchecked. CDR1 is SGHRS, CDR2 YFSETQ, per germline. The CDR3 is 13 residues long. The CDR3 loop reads CASSAGTRNEQFF.

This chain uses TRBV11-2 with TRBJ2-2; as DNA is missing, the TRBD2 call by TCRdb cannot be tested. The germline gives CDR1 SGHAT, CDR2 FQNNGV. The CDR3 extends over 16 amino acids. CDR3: CASSLSPPGRSGELFF.

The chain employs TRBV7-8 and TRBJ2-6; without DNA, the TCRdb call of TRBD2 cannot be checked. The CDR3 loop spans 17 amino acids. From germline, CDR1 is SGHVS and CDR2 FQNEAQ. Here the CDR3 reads CASSLPRAGSGANVLTF.

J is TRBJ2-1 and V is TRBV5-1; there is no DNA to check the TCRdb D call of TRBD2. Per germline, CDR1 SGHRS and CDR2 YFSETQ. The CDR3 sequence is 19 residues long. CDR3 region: CASRVNTGTSGSTSNEQFF.

CDR3 sequence: CASSEFQGYEQYF. The V call is TRBV25-1, the J call TRBJ2-7; the TCRdb call, TRBD1, lacks DNA for checking. The CDR3 is 13 residues long. Germline loops: CDR1 MGHDK, CDR2 SYGVNS.

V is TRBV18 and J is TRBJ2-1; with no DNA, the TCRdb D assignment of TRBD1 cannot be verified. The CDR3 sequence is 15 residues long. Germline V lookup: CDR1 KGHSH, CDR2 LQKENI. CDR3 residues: CASSPIRGGGDEQFF.

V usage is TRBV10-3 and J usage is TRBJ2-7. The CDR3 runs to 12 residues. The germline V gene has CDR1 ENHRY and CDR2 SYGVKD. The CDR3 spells CAISGLAYEQYF.

CDR3 residues: CASSQVGLNEKLFF. The chain combines TRBV14 with TRBJ1-4. CDR1 is SGHDN and CDR2 is FVKESK in the germline V gene. This CDR3 region has 14 residues.

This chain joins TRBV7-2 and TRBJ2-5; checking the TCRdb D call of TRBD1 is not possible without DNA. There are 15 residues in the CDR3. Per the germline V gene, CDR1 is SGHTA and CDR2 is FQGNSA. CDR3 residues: CASSYQTGGFETQYF.

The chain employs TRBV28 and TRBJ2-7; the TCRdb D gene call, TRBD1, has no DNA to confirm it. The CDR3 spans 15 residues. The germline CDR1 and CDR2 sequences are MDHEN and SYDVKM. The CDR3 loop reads CATQPGTAYPYEQYF.

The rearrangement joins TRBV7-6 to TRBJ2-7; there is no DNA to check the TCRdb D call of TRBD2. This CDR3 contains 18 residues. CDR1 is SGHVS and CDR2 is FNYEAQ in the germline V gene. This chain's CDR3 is CASSQRLAGGEWGDEQYF.

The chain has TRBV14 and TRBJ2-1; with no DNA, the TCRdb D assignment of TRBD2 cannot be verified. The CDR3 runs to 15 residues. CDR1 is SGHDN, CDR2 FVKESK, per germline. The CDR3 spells CASSHQGLAGNEQFF.

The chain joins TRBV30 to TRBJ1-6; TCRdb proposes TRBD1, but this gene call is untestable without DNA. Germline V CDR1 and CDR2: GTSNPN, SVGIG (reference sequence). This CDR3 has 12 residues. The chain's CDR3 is CAWTGNNSPLHF.